This passage covers 3 T cell receptor beta chains from one sample sequenced in a study of T cells after yellow fever vaccination. In TCRdb, the 5' RACE reads were re-called with MiXCR into one record per CDR3 protein. The table has approximately 550,000 distinct CDR3 sequences, about 13% seen once; the top ten hold around an eighth. Material: PBMCs, obtained on the day of the yellow fever booster vaccination. The receptors shown here come from a man aged 30 to 45 who received the YFV17D yellow fever vaccine.

This clonotype was detected ten times or more. The rearrangement links TRBV10-3 to TRBJ2-7; D gene ambiguous. Germline CDR1 reads ENHRY; CDR2 reads SYGVKD. V shed 4 bases and J shed 0 bases, with 7 bases lying between them. This CDR3 comprises 13 residues. CDR3: CAISVTDSYEQYF. CDR3 nucleotide sequence: TGTGCCATCAGTGTTACAGACTCCTACGAGCAGTACTTC.

The chain uses TRBV11-2 and TRBJ2-3; TRBD1 matches at 10 bases. The CDR3 consists of 15 residues. The V and J ends lost 1 base and 5 bases, in that order; junction bases with no gene match: 3. CDR1 and CDR2 from the germline V gene are SGHAT and FQNNGV. The CDR3 nucleotides read TGTGCCAGCAGCTTAGGGGGACAGGGGATAGATACGCAGTATTTT. Protein product: CASSLGGQGIDTQYF. The whole variable domain, filled in from reference TRBV11-2 and TRBJ2-3, reads EAGVAQSPRYKIIEKRQSVAFWCNPISGHATLYWYQQILGQGPKLLIQFQNNGVVDDSQLPKDRFSAERLKGVDSTLKIQPAKLEDSAVYLCASSLGGQGIDTQYFGPGTRLTVL.

The table lists this clonotype with a few counts. J is TRBJ1-2 and V is TRBV29-1; unclear D gene. Germline assignment: CDR1 SQVTM and CDR2 ANQGSEA. The CDR3 totals 12 residues. Trimming took off 6 bases at V and 6 bases at J, with 14 bases between the two ends. CDR3 loop: CSVGARIDGYTF. CDR3 DNA: TGCAGCGTCGGAGCGCGGATTGATGGCTACACCTTC.